Many counts were recorded for the clone carrying this T cell receptor beta chain. The CDR3 totals 16 residues. Trimming removed 5 bases from V and 3 bases from J, with 16 bases in between. Germline V gene sequence: CDR1 SGHAT, CDR2 FQNNGV. The record originates from a study of metastatic and nonmetastatic thyroid tumors. At the level of the study: Repertoire comparisons spanned blood and tumor or nodule tissue from malignant and benign thyroid patients.

Every patient was untreated before thyroid surgery. As originally analysed: Variation in CDR3 across clinicopathological groups served as the basis for constructing a distant-metastasis classifier in papillary thyroid cancer. With MiXCR, TCRdb reprocessed the PCR reads. TCRdb, not the original authors, processed these V and J calls. The sample includes tens of thousands of clones, just over 4% of them seen just once. The chain is built from TRBV11-2 and TRBJ1-4; tentative D call: TRBD1 (5 bases). The specimen was blood. The receptor's source is a female donor with papillary thyroid cancer or a benign thyroid nodule (not recorded which). Some clones in this sample may be carry-over from other donors' samples. CDR3: CASSKLAGAANEKLFF. The CDR3 nucleotides are TGTGCCAGCAGCAAATTGGCTGGGGCAGCTAATGAAAAACTGTTTTTT.